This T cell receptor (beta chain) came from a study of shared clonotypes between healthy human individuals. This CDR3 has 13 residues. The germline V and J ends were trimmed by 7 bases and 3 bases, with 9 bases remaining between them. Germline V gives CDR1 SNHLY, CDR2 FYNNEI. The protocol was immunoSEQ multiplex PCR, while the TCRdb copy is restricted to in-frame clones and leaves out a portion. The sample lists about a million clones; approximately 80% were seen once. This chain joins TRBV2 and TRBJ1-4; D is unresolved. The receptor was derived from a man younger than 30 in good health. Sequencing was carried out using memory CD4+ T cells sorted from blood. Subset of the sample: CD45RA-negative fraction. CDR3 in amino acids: CASMEEANEKLFF. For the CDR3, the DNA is TGTGCCAGCATGGAAGAGGCTAATGAAAAACTGTTTTTT.